This passage covers 24 T cell receptor beta chains from one sample sequenced in a study of blood T cell repertoires in COVID-19. This table comes from immunoSEQ multiplex PCR, and its TCRdb copy is limited to in-frame clones, with some not included. The table has 150,000 to 200,000 clones, approximately 80% seen once. Sequencing was done on a sample of PBMCs or T cells enriched from blood (not recorded which). The receptors shown here come from a man between 40 and 49 years old who had recovered from COVID-19.

V gene TRBV19 combines with J gene TRBJ1-1, with D unclear. Germline V gives CDR1 LNHDA, CDR2 SQIVND (reference sequence). V was shortened by 5 bases and J by 3 bases, with 16 bases between the two germline ends. The CDR3 runs to 15 residues. CDR3: CASSPLGRKDTEAFF. Written as DNA, the CDR3 is TGTGCCAGTAGTCCTCTGGGGAGGAAAGACACTGAAGCTTTCTTT.

CDR3 sequence reads: CAWSRPGLTGGYTF. The CDR3 coding sequence is TGTGCCTGGAGCCGCCCGGGGCTCACAGGGGGCTACACCTTC. V gene TRBV30 combines with J gene TRBJ1-2; D is perhaps TRBD1 (6 bases). Between the trimmed V and J ends, which lost 3 bases and 8 bases, there was a span of 19 bases. Germline CDR1 and CDR2: GTSNPN and SVGIG (reference sequence). This CDR3 comprises 14 residues.

The V and J genes are TRBV2 and TRBJ1-3; D might be TRBD1 (5 bases). Germline V gene sequence: CDR1 SNHLY, CDR2 FYNNEI. This CDR3 contains 14 residues. Trimming removed 6 bases from V and 4 bases from J, with 13 bases in between. The CDR3 reads CASRGLGSGNTIYF. CDR3 bases: TGTGCCAGCAGGGGACTTGGGTCCGGAAACACCATATATTTT.

V and J are TRBV18 and TRBJ2-1; no clear D gene. V lost 3 bases and J 10 bases, leaving 13 bases between the germline ends. CDR1 KGHSH and CDR2 LQKENI come from the germline V gene. The CDR3 is 13 amino acids. CDR3 DNA sequence: TGTGCCAGCTCACCCCCGGTTCGGAGCGAGCAGTTCTTC. It specifies CASSPPVRSEQFF.

This clone occurred a few times. The chain combines TRBV7-9 with TRBJ2-7; D possibly corresponds to TRBD2 (6 bases). The CDR3 spans 13 residues. Germline CDR1 reads SEHNR; CDR2 reads FQNEAQ (reference sequence). The V and J ends lost 8 bases and 0 bases respectively, with 11 bases between them. The CDR3 spells CASGGAGSYEQYF. In nucleotides, the CDR3 is TGTGCCAGCGGCGGGGCAGGCTCCTACGAGCAGTACTTC.

This sequence joins TRBV6-5 and TRBJ2-2; a weak D match, TRBD2 (7 bases). Germline V gene lookup returns CDR1 MNHEY and CDR2 SVGAGI. Trimming took off 7 bases at V and 5 bases at J, with 17 bases between the two ends. This CDR3 spans 15 amino acids. The CDR3 coding sequence is TGTGCCAGCACCCTGGGGGCGGGGGAGACCGGGGAGCTGTTTTTT. It specifies CASTLGAGETGELFF.

This chain joins TRBV24-1 and TRBJ1-2; no clear D. The CDR3 totals 12 residues. The ends were cut back, 3 bases at V and 5 bases at J, with 6 bases in the middle. Per germline, CDR1 KGHDR and CDR2 SFDVKD. The DNA for the CDR3 is TGTGCCACCAGTGATCCCTCTTATGGCTACACCTTC. Protein product: CATSDPSYGYTF.

This clone was counted a few times. An end of the junction does not agree with germline; a read error may underlie this. This rearrangement joins TRBV24-1 to TRBJ1-4; D gene unclear. CDR3 length: 20 amino acids. CDR1 is KGHDR, CDR2 SFDVKD, per germline. CDR3 residues: CASSSLVDVTQPGANEKLFF. DNA for the CDR3: TGTGCCTCCAGCTCTTTAGTAGATGTCACTCAGCCCGGGGCTAATGAAAAACTGTTTTTT.

CDR3 sequence reads: CASSLADQYF. CDR3 in DNA: TGTGCCAGCAGCTTGGCGGACCAGTACTTC. This chain uses TRBV2 with TRBJ2-5; D remains ambiguous. Deletions cut 6 bases from V and 10 bases from J, with 9 bases between. Germline V gene data show CDR1 as SNHLY and CDR2 as FYNNEI. The CDR3 extends over 10 amino acids.

The rearrangement uses TRBV5-6 and TRBJ1-6; 10 nucleotides align to TRBD1. V lost 1 base and J lost 9; bases outside the gene matches: 13. Germline V gene sequence: CDR1 SGHDT, CDR2 YYEEEE. This CDR3 has 18 residues. The CDR3 nucleotides are TGTGCCAGCAGCTTGCTGGGACAGGGGATATCCTCGGGTTCACCCCTCCACTTT. It encodes CASSLLGQGISSGSPLHF.

The chain couples TRBV5-1 to TRBJ1-1; 8 bases map to TRBD1. Trimming at V came to 4 bases and at J to 3 bases, leaving 8 bases not matched to a gene. The CDR3 sequence is 15 residues long. In germline, CDR1 is SGHRS, CDR2 YFSETQ. CDR3 in DNA: TGCGCCAGCAGCCTAGGGGACAGGCTATACACTGAAGCTTTCTTT. Amino acid sequence: CASSLGDRLYTEAFF.

This rearrangement joins TRBV28 to TRBJ2-1; D is unclear. Looked up from germline, CDR1 is MDHEN and CDR2 is SYDVKM. Trimming cost V 8 bases and J 2 bases, with 10 bases left between them. This CDR3 is built from 13 residues. As DNA, the CDR3 is TGTGCCAGCCTCCCGAGTACCTACAATGAGCAGTTCTTC. This encodes CASLPSTYNEQFF.

The genes are TRBV7-9 and TRBJ1-6; 8 bases map to TRBD1. This CDR3 region has 19 residues. V shed 6 bases and J 0 bases; nucleotides not matched to a gene: 13. Germline V gives CDR1 SEHNR, CDR2 FQNEAQ (reference sequence). CDR3 sequence: CASSSRTGSGSSYNSPLHF. DNA for the CDR3: TGTGCCAGCAGTTCCCGGACAGGGAGTGGAAGCTCCTATAATTCACCCCTCCACTTT. Complete variable domain (other parts from reference TRBV7-9 and TRBJ1-6): DTGVSQNPRHKITKRGQNVTFRCDPISEHNRLYWYRQTLGQGPEFLTYFQNEAQLEKSRLLSDRFSAERPKGSFSTLEIQRTEQGDSAMYLCASSSRTGSGSSYNSPLHFGNGTRLTVT.

This clone was counted a single time. The V call is TRBV9, the J call TRBJ2-7; D perhaps matches TRBD2 (6 bases). Germline V lookup: CDR1 SGDLS, CDR2 YYNGEE. Trimming took off 3 bases at V and 6 bases at J, with 16 bases between the two ends. The CDR3 runs to 14 residues. The CDR3 sequence: CASSASGRWGEQYF. Written as DNA, the CDR3 is TGTGCCAGCAGCGCCAGTGGGAGGTGGGGCGAGCAGTACTTC.

The chain employs TRBV4-2 and TRBJ1-6; 7 bases map to TRBD1. Germline lookup yields CDR1 LGHNA and CDR2 YNFKEQ. CDR3 length: 16 residues. Losses at the gene ends were 5 bases for V and 6 bases for J; bases not matched to a gene: 10. CDR3 protein: CASSSGQTASNSPLHF. The CDR3 DNA is TGTGCCAGCAGCTCGGGACAGACCGCCTCTAATTCACCCCTCCACTTT.

This chain uses TRBV6-2 or TRBV6-3 with TRBJ1-5, with D perhaps TRBD1 (6 bases). Germline lookup yields CDR1 MNHEY and CDR2 SVGEGT. V lost 4 bases, J lost 5 bases, and 21 bases lay in between. The CDR3 is 17 amino acids. The CDR3 sequence: CASSFGQVGATDQPQHF. The DNA for the CDR3 is TGTGCCAGCAGTTTCGGGCAGGTGGGGGCGACGGATCAGCCCCAGCATTTT.

The chain has TRBV6-5 and TRBJ2-7, with D perhaps TRBD2 (5 bases). V lost 7 bases and J lost 6, with 19 bases in between. Germline assignment: CDR1 MNHEY and CDR2 SVGAGI. The CDR3 is 14 amino acids. The CDR3 coding sequence is TGTGCCAGCACCCCAAACGGCCAGGCGGGCGAGCAGTACTTC. Protein: CASTPNGQAGEQYF.

This rearrangement joins TRBV3-1 (or the pseudogene TRBV3-2) to TRBJ1-2; D is ambiguous. The CDR3 loop spans 12 amino acids. The germline V and J ends were trimmed by 4 bases and 7 bases, with 10 bases remaining between them. CDR1 and CDR2 from the germline V gene are LGHDT and YNNKEL (reference sequence). This chain's CDR3 is CASSLGGSGYTF. The CDR3 DNA reads as TGTGCCAGCAGCCTCGGCGGTTCTGGCTACACCTTC.

Note on this clone: The sample carries other DNA sequences with the same CDR3. V usage is TRBV5-1 and J usage is TRBJ2-5; 12 bases match TRBD2. CDR1 SGHRS and CDR2 YFSETQ come from the germline V gene. This CDR3 region has 16 residues. The J segment lost 7 bases and the V segment lost 0 bases, leaving 7 bases of the junction unmatched. DNA of the CDR3: TGCGCCAGCAGCTTGGAACTAGCGGGGGGCGATGGGACCCAGTACTTC. Its protein product is CASSLELAGGDGTQYF.

This chain links TRBV4-1 with TRBJ1-1; maybe TRBD1 (5 bases). This CDR3 region has 14 residues. V was clipped by 0 bases and J by 7 bases, with 12 bases between them. In germline, CDR1 is MGHRA, CDR2 YSYEKL. The CDR3, as DNA: TGCGCCAGCAGCCAAGATATGGTTCAGGGTGAAGCTTTCTTT. Translation: CASSQDMVQGEAFF.

This clone was counted a few times. This chain uses TRBV24-1 with TRBJ2-3; TRBD1 might be the D (5 bases). The CDR3 is made up of 14 amino acids. Trimming left V 6 bases short and J 1 base short, with 10 bases between. Germline V gene lookup returns CDR1 KGHDR and CDR2 SFDVKD. Here the CDR3 reads CATSRGRGTDTQYF. DNA for the CDR3: TGTGCCACCAGTCGAGGCAGGGGCACAGATACGCAGTATTTT.

This clone was seen many times. The gene calls are TRBV30 and TRBJ1-4, with D unresolved. The germline CDR1 and CDR2 sequences are GTSNPN and SVGIG (reference sequence). V dropped 0 bases and J dropped 7 bases, with 6 bases sitting between them. CDR3 length: 12 residues. The CDR3 DNA is TGTGCCTGGAGTGTACTGGTTGAAAAACTGTTTTTT. Its protein product is CAWSVLVEKLFF. The whole variable domain, filled in from reference TRBV30 and TRBJ1-4, reads SQTIHQWPATLVQPVGSPLSLECTVEGTSNPNLYWYRQAAGRGLQLLFYSVGIGQISSEVPQNLSASRPQDRQFILSSKKLLLSDSGFYLCAWSVLVEKLFFGSGTQLSVL.

V usage is TRBV11-2 and J usage is TRBJ1-2; no definite D call. Germline CDR1 and CDR2: SGHAT and FQNNGV. V was clipped by 5 bases and J by 8 bases, with 12 bases between them. CDR3 size: 12 residues. The CDR3 here is CASSPAVRGYTF. In DNA, the CDR3 is TGTGCCAGCAGCCCCGCCGTACGGGGCTACACCTTC.

This chain uses TRBV5-1 with TRBJ2-5; D gene unclear. V was shortened by 5 bases and J by 5 bases, with 10 bases between the two germline ends. The CDR3 spans 12 residues. CDR1 is SGHRS and CDR2 is YFSETQ in the germline V gene. The CDR3 loop is CASSSGGETQYF. The CDR3 DNA sequence: TGCGCCAGCAGTTCGGGTGGGGAGACCCAGTACTTC.